The clone carrying this T cell receptor beta chain has just a few counts. This entry is derived from a study of blood T cell repertoires in COVID-19. About the study: Italy, Spain and the United States were the sources of the convalescent and acute COVID-19 samples. Sources were T cells, B-cell-depleted T cells, or PBMCs; the material itself was cDNA or gDNA.

Sequenced by immunoSEQ multiplex PCR; TCRdb stores in-frame clones only, minus some. The profile shows 250,000 to 300,000 clones, approximately 88% of them singletons. CDR3 size: 14 residues. V gave up 3 bases and J gave up 3 bases, with 11 bases separating them. Germline loops: CDR1 LNHDA, CDR2 SQIVND (reference sequence). Sequences were obtained from peripheral blood. This TCR was sampled from a man aged 45-65 years with acute or convalescent COVID-19. The rearrangement joins TRBV19 to TRBJ1-2; possible D gene TRBD1, 5 bases. The DNA of the CDR3 is TGTGCCAGTAGTATTTTGCGGGGGGACTATGGCTACACCTTC. Translating gives CASSILRGDYGYTF.